These 29 T cell receptor beta chains share one sample of origin, sequenced in a study of CD8 T cells in ankylosing spondylitis. MiXCR, run by TCRdb on the 5' RACE reads, gives a single entry per CDR3 protein. The sample records 200,000 to 250,000 distinct CDR3 sequences, 8% to 11% being singletons. Specimen: blood, either unsorted or a sorted T cell fraction (not recorded which). The origin of the receptors is a male donor with ankylosing spondylitis or in good health (not recorded which).

This clonotype appeared many times. The V call is TRBV20-1, the J call TRBJ1-4; D not resolved. Trimming removed 5 bases from V and 12 bases from J, with 13 bases in between. The germline CDR1 and CDR2 sequences are DFQATT and SNEGSKA (reference sequence). The CDR3 is made up of 11 amino acids. The DNA for the CDR3 is TGCAGTGCTTCACCCCATGAGGAACTGTTTTTT. Protein sequence: CSASPHEELFF.

This clonotype was recorded at least ten times. The chain combines TRBV12-3 or TRBV12-4 with TRBJ1-1; D is perhaps TRBD1 (5 bases). This CDR3 comprises 15 residues. Trimming stripped 5 bases from V and 3 bases from J, with 16 bases between. DNA for the CDR3: TGTGCCAGCAGTGGACTCCAGGGACGGGACACTGAAGCTTTCTTT. The encoded protein is CASSGLQGRDTEAFF.

This clonotype appeared many times. The V call is TRBV20-1, the J call TRBJ2-1; TRBD1 matches 8 bases. Losses at the gene ends were 1 base for V and 10 bases for J; bases not matched to a gene: 6. In germline, CDR1 is DFQATT, CDR2 SNEGSKA (reference sequence). This CDR3 contains 13 residues. The CDR3 sequence is CSARVQWDREQFF. For the CDR3, the DNA is TGCAGTGCTAGAGTCCAGTGGGACAGGGAGCAGTTCTTC.

To note about this clonotype: A much larger clone is a single base away; this may be a read error. The chain couples TRBV7-9 to TRBJ1-1; D gene uncertain. Germline V gives CDR1 SEHNR, CDR2 FQNEAQ (reference sequence). The CDR3 consists of 16 residues. Trimming removed 8 bases at V and 0 bases at J, with 19 bases between. CDR3 bases: TGTGCCAGCCTTCGCCTCCCTGAGTGGTTGAACACTGAAGCTTTCTTT. This encodes CASLRLPEWLNTEAFF.

V and J are TRBV7-2 and TRBJ1-3; D is unclear. The CDR3 contains 15 residues. Germline lookup yields CDR1 SGHTA and CDR2 FQGNSA. Deletions cut 2 bases from V and 4 bases from J, with 12 bases between. CDR3 sequence (DNA): TGTGCCAGCAGCTTACGCGGGGTGGAAGGAAACACCATATATTTT. Translation gives CASSLRGVEGNTIYF.

The sample holds many counts of this clonotype. V and J are TRBV20-1 and TRBJ1-1; 9 nucleotides line up with TRBD1. The CDR3 is made up of 16 amino acids. Germline CDR1 is DFQATT and CDR2 is SNEGSKA (reference sequence). J was trimmed by 1 base and V by 4 bases; bases with no gene match: 10. DNA of the CDR3: TGCAGTGCTACCCTTCCCAGGACAGGGGAGAACACTGAAGCTTTCTTT. Residues: CSATLPRTGENTEAFF.

The chain joins TRBV25-1 to TRBJ2-3, with TRBD1 matching 7 bases. Trimming cost V 6 bases and J 5 bases; bases outside gene matches: 8. The CDR3 consists of 14 residues. Germline V gives CDR1 MGHDK, CDR2 SYGVNS. The CDR3 nucleotides are TGTGCCAGCAGCGAGGGGGCGAGTGGAGATACGCAGTATTTT. Its translation is CASSEGASGDTQYF.

This clonotype appeared many times. The V gene is TRBV28, the J gene TRBJ1-4, with 9 nucleotides matching TRBD1. This CDR3 contains 15 residues. Unmatched junction bases numbered 8, after V lost 7 bases and J lost 5 bases. Germline lookup yields CDR1 MDHEN and CDR2 SYDVKM. CDR3 nucleotides: TGTGCCAGCACCGGAACCGGGACAGGGAATGAAAAACTGTTTTTT. This translates into CASTGTGTGNEKLFF.

Ten or more counts support this clonotype. The chain links TRBV6-1 to TRBJ1-6; maybe TRBD1 (5 bases). Deletions cut 6 bases from V and 0 bases from J, with 12 bases between. The CDR3 has 16 amino acids. Per the germline V gene, CDR1 is MNHNS and CDR2 is SASEGT. The CDR3 spells CASRDLRGSYNSPLHF. The CDR3 nucleotides read TGTGCCAGCAGAGATCTAAGGGGCTCCTATAATTCACCCCTCCACTTT.

This clonotype showed up many times. J is TRBJ2-3 and V is TRBV20-1; 12 bases are a match to TRBD1. V lost 5 bases and J lost 0; bases outside the gene matches: 18. The CDR3 contains 20 residues. The germline gives CDR1 DFQATT, CDR2 SNEGSKA (reference sequence). CDR3 in DNA: TGCAGTGCTTCCCTCCGGGACAGGGGGCACTTCCTTCCTAGCACAGATACGCAGTATTTT. Translated: CSASLRDRGHFLPSTDTQYF.

This clonotype was recorded many times. The gene calls are TRBV3-1 and TRBJ1-6; D is possibly TRBD1 (5 bases). Germline V gene data show CDR1 as LGHDT and CDR2 as YNNKEL (reference sequence). V shed 3 bases and J shed 8 bases, with 20 bases lying between them. The CDR3 is 17 residues long. The DNA of the CDR3 is TGTGCCAGCAGCCAGGTATTCCGGGACGGGAGTGATTCACCCCTCCACTTT. Translating gives CASSQVFRDGSDSPLHF.

This clonotype has at least ten counts. The rearrangement links TRBV12-3 or TRBV12-4 to TRBJ2-6; no clear D. V was cut by 3 bases and J by 9 bases, with 9 bases left in between. The CDR3 is 13 amino acids. The CDR3 loop reads CASSLGNYNVLTF. CDR3 nucleotide sequence: TGTGCCAGCAGTTTGGGGAACTACAACGTCCTGACTTTC.

The gene calls are TRBV11-2 and TRBJ2-7, with 8 nucleotides matching TRBD1. The V segment lost 5 bases and the J segment 2 bases; nucleotides outside the gene matches: 5. The CDR3 covers 14 residues. Per germline, CDR1 SGHAT and CDR2 FQNNGV. This chain's CDR3 is CASSKDRDPYEQYF. DNA for the CDR3: TGTGCCAGCAGCAAGGACAGGGACCCCTACGAGCAGTACTTC.

The J gene is TRBJ2-5, the V gene TRBV11-2; 12 bases fit TRBD1. CDR3 size: 18 residues. V shed 4 bases, J shed 7 bases, and the junction held 16 bases outside the gene matches. The germline V gene has CDR1 SGHAT and CDR2 FQNNGV. This CDR3 reads CASSSLRGQGAKAGTQYF. The CDR3 nucleotides are TGTGCCAGCAGCTCGTTAAGGGGACAGGGGGCCAAAGCAGGGACCCAGTACTTC.

This clonotype was counted ten times or more. The chain couples TRBV5-1 to TRBJ2-1, with D hard to call. The germline V gene has CDR1 SGHRS and CDR2 YFSETQ. The V end lost 0 bases, the J end lost 6 bases, and 10 bases lay between the germline ends. The length of the CDR3 is 14 residues. The CDR3 region is CASSLGVSINEQFF. DNA of the CDR3: TGCGCCAGCAGCTTGGGGGTCAGCATCAATGAGCAGTTCTTC.

Many counts were recorded for this clonotype. The V gene is TRBV9, the J gene TRBJ1-2; tentative D call: TRBD1 (6 bases). The germline V and J ends were trimmed by 3 bases and 4 bases, with 7 bases remaining between them. The germline V gene has CDR1 SGDLS and CDR2 YYNGEE. The CDR3 has 12 residues. The CDR3 coding sequence is TGTGCCAGCAGCGCAGGGGCCTATGGCTACACCTTC. Protein sequence: CASSAGAYGYTF.

The chain employs TRBV20-1 and TRBJ2-1; 9 nucleotides match TRBD2. With V trimmed by 3 bases and J by 5 bases, 8 bases remained unmatched. The V gene's germline CDR1 is DFQATT and CDR2 SNEGSKA (reference sequence). The CDR3 contains 15 residues. The CDR3 reads CSARGSGGTHNEQFF. Written as DNA, the CDR3 is TGCAGTGCTAGGGGGAGCGGGGGGACACACAATGAGCAGTTCTTC.

This chain links TRBV28 with TRBJ2-3; 7 nucleotides align to TRBD2. V shed 2 bases, J shed 5 bases, and the junction held 7 bases outside the gene matches. Germline CDR1 is MDHEN and CDR2 is SYDVKM. This CDR3 is built from 15 residues. The CDR3 sequence is CASSLGSGDGDTQYF. CDR3 DNA: TGTGCCAGCAGTTTAGGGAGCGGGGATGGAGATACGCAGTATTTT.

This clonotype was detected many times. J is TRBJ1-1 and V is TRBV7-2, with D perhaps TRBD1 (5 bases). The germline V and J ends were trimmed by 1 base and 10 bases, with 13 bases remaining between them. CDR3 length equals 13 residues. Germline V gene sequence: CDR1 SGHTA, CDR2 FQGNSA. The CDR3 DNA follows: TGTGCCAGCAGCTTAGAGGCAGGGATAGGAGCTTTCTTT. Amino acids: CASSLEAGIGAFF.

This clonotype was recorded at least ten times. V gene TRBV6-1 combines with J gene TRBJ1-5; no reliable D call. The CDR3 has 12 amino acids. In germline, CDR1 is MNHNS, CDR2 SASEGT. V lost 8 bases and J 0 bases, leaving 5 bases between the germline ends. CDR3 region: CASRTSNQPQHF. CDR3 DNA sequence: TGTGCCAGCCGGACTAGCAATCAGCCCCAGCATTTT.

Many counts were recorded for this clonotype. The CDR3: CASSRTGNEGGELFF. CDR3 nucleotides: TGCGCCAGCAGCCGGACAGGGAATGAGGGCGGGGAGCTGTTTTTT. V and J are TRBV5-1 and TRBJ2-2, with TRBD1 identical over 8 bases. CDR1 is SGHRS, CDR2 YFSETQ, per germline. The trim removed 4 bases at V and 7 bases at J, leaving 9 bases unmatched. This CDR3 region has 15 residues.

This clonotype was observed at least ten times. The chain couples TRBV5-1 to TRBJ1-1; no clear D gene. V was cut by 4 bases and J by 6 bases, with 16 bases left in between. The length of the CDR3 is 14 residues. CDR1 and CDR2 from the germline V gene are SGHRS and YFSETQ. The CDR3 spells CASSPAAPFSEAFF. CDR3 nucleotides: TGCGCCAGCAGCCCGGCGGCACCCTTCTCTGAAGCTTTCTTT. The full variable domain, its missing parts supplied by reference TRBV5-1 and TRBJ1-1, is KAGVTQTPRYLIKTRGQQVTLSCSPISGHRSVSWYQQTPGQGLQFLFEYFSETQRNKGNFPGRFSGRQFSNSRSEMNVSTLELGDSALYLCASSPAAPFSEAFFGQGTRLTVV.

Only a few counts were recorded for this clonotype. The rearrangement uses TRBV27 and TRBJ1-2; a possible D gene is TRBD1 (5 bases). This CDR3 is 16 amino acids long. Trimming removed 6 bases at V and 2 bases at J, with 19 bases between. CDR1 and CDR2 from the germline V gene are MNHEY and SMNVEV (reference sequence). The CDR3 bases are TGTGCCAGCAGCCCCCGCCCTGACAGCCGCAACTATGGCTACACCTTC. It encodes CASSPRPDSRNYGYTF.

This clonotype has ten or more counts. The chain employs TRBV5-1 and TRBJ2-7, with 9 bases aligning to TRBD1. The CDR3 extends over 14 amino acids. Germline assignment: CDR1 SGHRS and CDR2 YFSETQ. Unmatched junction bases numbered 4, after V lost 0 bases and J lost 6 bases. The CDR3: CASSLAQGAGEQYF. CDR3 sequence (DNA): TGCGCCAGCAGCTTGGCACAGGGGGCTGGCGAGCAGTACTTC. The variable domain in full, completed from reference TRBV5-1 and TRBJ2-7, reads KAGVTQTPRYLIKTRGQQVTLSCSPISGHRSVSWYQQTPGQGLQFLFEYFSETQRNKGNFPGRFSGRQFSNSRSEMNVSTLELGDSALYLCASSLAQGAGEQYFGPGTRLTVT.

This clonotype was recorded a few times. The chain's CDR3 is CASSFIGNNYGYTF. CDR3 DNA sequence: TGTGCCAGCAGCTTTATCGGCAACAACTATGGCTACACCTTC. The genes are TRBV7-9 and TRBJ1-2; D is undetermined. The CDR3 contains 14 residues. V lost 3 bases and J lost 2, with 10 bases in between. The germline V gene encodes CDR1 SEHNR and CDR2 FQNEAQ (reference sequence).

This clonotype was detected a few times. The chain has TRBV20-1 and TRBJ2-5, with 7 bases that match TRBD2. Germline CDR1 DFQATT, CDR2 SNEGSKA (reference sequence). With 0 bases clipped from V and 0 bases from J, the junction kept 7 bases outside the gene matches. The CDR3 is 16 amino acids. The CDR3 DNA reads as TGCAGTGCTAGAGATGTAGAGCGGGGCGACCAAGAGACCCAGTACTTC. It is translated as CSARDVERGDQETQYF.

This clonotype was seen many times. The chain employs TRBV27 and TRBJ2-2; a possible D gene is TRBD1 (6 bases). Trimming left V 1 base short and J 5 bases short, with 17 bases between. This CDR3 has 17 amino acids. In germline, CDR1 is MNHEY, CDR2 SMNVEV (reference sequence). The CDR3 protein is CASSLWLETGRTGELFF. The CDR3 nucleotides read TGTGCCAGCAGTTTATGGCTCGAGACAGGTCGAACCGGGGAGCTGTTTTTT.

The table lists this clonotype with many counts. This chain connects TRBV7-8 to TRBJ2-7, with no clear D. CDR1 is SGHVS and CDR2 is FQNEAQ in the germline V gene. This CDR3 is built from 14 residues. V shed 0 bases and J shed 3 bases, with 9 bases lying between them. CDR3 sequence reads: CASSLAQSNYEQYF. For the CDR3, the DNA is TGTGCCAGCAGCTTAGCGCAAAGTAACTACGAGCAGTACTTC.

This clonotype was seen a few times. The genes are TRBV4-2 and TRBJ1-2, with unresolved D. Germline V lookup: CDR1 LGHNA, CDR2 YNFKEQ. The CDR3 is 16 residues long. Trimming took off 1 base at V and 6 bases at J, with 18 bases between the two ends. The CDR3 DNA follows: TGTGCCAGCAGCCAAGTCTCGGAGTTGGGCGAACATGGCTACACCTTC. Its translation is CASSQVSELGEHGYTF.